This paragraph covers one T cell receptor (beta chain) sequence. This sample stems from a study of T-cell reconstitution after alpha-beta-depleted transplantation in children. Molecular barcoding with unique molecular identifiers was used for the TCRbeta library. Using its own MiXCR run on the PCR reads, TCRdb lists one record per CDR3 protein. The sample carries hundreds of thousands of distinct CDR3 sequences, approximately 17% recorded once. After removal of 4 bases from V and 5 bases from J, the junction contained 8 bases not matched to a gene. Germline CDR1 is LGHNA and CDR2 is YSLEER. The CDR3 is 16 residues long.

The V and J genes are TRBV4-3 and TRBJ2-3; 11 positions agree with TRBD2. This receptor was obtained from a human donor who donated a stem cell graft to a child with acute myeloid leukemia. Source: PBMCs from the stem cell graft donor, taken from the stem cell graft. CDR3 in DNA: TGCGCCAGCAGCCTAGTAGCGGGGGGGGCGGAAGATACGCAGTATTTT. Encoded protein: CASSLVAGGAEDTQYF.